A selection of T cell receptor beta chains follows, all from one sample in a study of blood T cell repertoires in COVID-19. Repertoires were generated with immunoSEQ multiplex PCR, while TCRdb's copy carries only in-frame clones and drops some. The table has about 60,000 clones, roughly 83% seen once. Sequenced input: peripheral blood. Receptors originate from a young man with COVID-19, enrolled during active disease. Each CDR3 is given with its conserved first and last residue. A D gene is named only where the DNA matches it firmly. Where a row states a size, it is once, few, many or the class of an expanded clone; other rows omit it.

CDR3 protein | CDR3 DNA | V gene | D gene | clone size | J gene
CASSQDRLAGEQYF | TGTGCCAGCAGCCAAGATCGGCTAGCGGGAGAGCAGTACTTC | TRBV4-2 | TRBD2 | once | TRBJ2-7
CASSTRRPGLEGYEQYF | TGTGCCAGCAGCACCCGACGACCGGGACTAGAGGGCTACGAGCAGTACTTC | TRBV13 | TRBD2 | . | TRBJ2-7
CAWRFDRIGNTIYF | TGTGCCTGGAGGTTTGACAGAATTGGAAACACCATATATTTT | TRBV30 | . | . | TRBJ1-3
CASSGIQGDTEAFF | TGTGCCAGCAGCGGGATACAGGGGGACACTGAAGCTTTCTTT | TRBV9 | TRBD1 | . | TRBJ1-1
CASRGLRSLNTEAFF | TGTGCCAGCAGGGGCCTCAGGTCACTGAACACTGAAGCTTTCTTT | TRBV6-5 | . | . | TRBJ1-1
CASSSQDRGGNEQYF | TGTGCCAGCAGCTCTCAGGACAGGGGAGGTAACGAGCAGTACTTC | TRBV7-9 | TRBD1 | . | TRBJ2-7
CASSTKSGGEETQYF | TGTGCCAGCAGTACGAAAAGCGGGGGAGAGGAGACCCAGTACTTC | TRBV5-4 | TRBD2 | . | TRBJ2-5
CAWSYSGGTDTQYF | TGTGCCTGGAGTTATAGCGGGGGAACAGATACGCAGTATTTT | TRBV30 | TRBD2 | . | TRBJ2-3
CASSFRKSGRDTQYF | TGCGCCAGCAGCTTCCGGAAAAGCGGGAGGGATACGCAGTATTTT | TRBV5-1 | TRBD2 | . | TRBJ2-3
CASSQDGQGNSPLHF | TGTGCCAGCAGCCAAGACGGACAGGGTAATTCACCCCTCCACTTT | TRBV4-2 | TRBD1 | . | TRBJ1-6
CASSQEGLAGGRETQYF | TGTGCCAGCAGCCAAGAGGGACTAGCGGGAGGGAGGGAGACCCAGTACTTC | TRBV4-2 | TRBD2 | few | TRBJ2-5
CATSQTNQPQHF | TGTGCCACCAGTCAAACAAATCAGCCCCAGCATTTT | TRBV15 | . | . | TRBJ1-5
CASSRTAYNEQFF | TGTGCCAGCAGCCGTACGGCCTACAATGAGCAGTTCTTC | TRBV7-3 | . | . | TRBJ2-1
CASKGLAGAGELFF | TGTGCCAGCAAGGGACTAGCGGGAGCCGGGGAGCTGTTTTTT | TRBV6-6 | TRBD2 | . | TRBJ2-2
CASSPLGLAGLDTQYF | TGTGCCAGCAGTCCCCTGGGACTAGCGGGACTCGATACGCAGTATTTT | TRBV27 | TRBD2 | . | TRBJ2-3
CASRGTSGPTGELFF | TGTGCCAGCAGGGGGACTAGCGGGCCCACCGGGGAGCTGTTTTTT | TRBV28 | TRBD2 | . | TRBJ2-2
CASSKQGSGANVLTF | TGTGCCAGCAGCAAGCAGGGCTCTGGGGCCAACGTCCTGACTTTC | TRBV27 | . | . | TRBJ2-6
CASSFGEIYNEKLFF | TGTGCCAGCAGTTTCGGAGAGATATATAATGAAAAACTGTTTTTT | TRBV28 | . | . | TRBJ1-4
CASSSDRGSTEAFF | TGTGCCAGCAGCTCAGACAGGGGCTCGACTGAAGCTTTCTTT | TRBV5-5 | TRBD1 | . | TRBJ1-1
CASSRGGNQPQHF | TGTGCCAGCAGCAGGGGAGGCAATCAGCCCCAGCATTTT | TRBV28 | . | once | TRBJ1-5
CATSDSPDSNTQYF | TGTGCCACCAGTGATTCTCCGGACTCAAATACGCAGTATTTT | TRBV24-1 | . | . | TRBJ2-3
CASSLGRGAEAFF | TGTGCCAGCAGTTTGGGCAGGGGGGCTGAAGCTTTCTTT | TRBV28 | TRBD1 | . | TRBJ1-1
CASSQYVEGSYTF | TGTGCCAGCTCCCAATATGTGGAGGGGAGCTACACCTTC | TRBV18 | . | once | TRBJ1-2
CASSPTGRTSQETQYF | TGCGCCAGCAGCCCTACAGGGAGAACATCACAAGAGACCCAGTACTTC | TRBV4-1 | . | . | TRBJ2-5
CASSLAGQSYGYTF | TGTGCCAGCAGCTTAGCGGGACAGTCCTATGGCTACACCTTC | TRBV7-9 | TRBD1 | . | TRBJ1-2
CASKQGLAGRNEQFF | TGTGCCAGTAAACAGGGACTAGCGGGAAGGAATGAGCAGTTCTTC | TRBV14 | TRBD2 | . | TRBJ2-1
CAKKFRLAGTTDTQYF | TGTGCCAAAAAATTCCGACTAGCGGGAACCACAGATACGCAGTATTTT | TRBV21-1 | . | . | TRBJ2-3
CASSPHRSGELFF | TGTGCCAGCAGCCCCCACCGGTCCGGGGAGCTGTTTTTT | TRBV9 | . | . | TRBJ2-2